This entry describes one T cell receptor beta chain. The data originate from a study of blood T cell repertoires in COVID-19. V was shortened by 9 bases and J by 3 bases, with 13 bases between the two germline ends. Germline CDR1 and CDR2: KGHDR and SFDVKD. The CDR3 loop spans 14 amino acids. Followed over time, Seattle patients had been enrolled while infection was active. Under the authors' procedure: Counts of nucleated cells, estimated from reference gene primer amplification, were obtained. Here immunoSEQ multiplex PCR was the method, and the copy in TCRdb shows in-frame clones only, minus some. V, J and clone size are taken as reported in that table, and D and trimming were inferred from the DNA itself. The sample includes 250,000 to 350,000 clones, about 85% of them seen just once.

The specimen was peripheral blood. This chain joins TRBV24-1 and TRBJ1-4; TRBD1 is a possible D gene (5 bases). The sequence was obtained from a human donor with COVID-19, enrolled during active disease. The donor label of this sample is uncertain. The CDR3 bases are TGTGCCACCTTGTGGGGGGTTCCTAATGAAAAACTGTTTTTT. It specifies CATLWGVPNEKLFF.